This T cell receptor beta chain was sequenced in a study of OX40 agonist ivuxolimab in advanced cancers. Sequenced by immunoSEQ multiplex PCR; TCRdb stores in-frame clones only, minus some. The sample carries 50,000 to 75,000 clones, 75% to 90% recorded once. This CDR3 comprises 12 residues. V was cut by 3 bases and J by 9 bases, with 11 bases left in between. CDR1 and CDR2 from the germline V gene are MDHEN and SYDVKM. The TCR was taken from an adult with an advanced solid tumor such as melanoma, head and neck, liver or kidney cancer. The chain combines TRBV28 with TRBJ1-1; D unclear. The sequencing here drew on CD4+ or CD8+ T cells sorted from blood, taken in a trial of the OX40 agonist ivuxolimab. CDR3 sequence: CASSFVARQAFF. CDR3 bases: TGTGCCAGCAGTTTTGTTGCGAGACAAGCTTTCTTT.